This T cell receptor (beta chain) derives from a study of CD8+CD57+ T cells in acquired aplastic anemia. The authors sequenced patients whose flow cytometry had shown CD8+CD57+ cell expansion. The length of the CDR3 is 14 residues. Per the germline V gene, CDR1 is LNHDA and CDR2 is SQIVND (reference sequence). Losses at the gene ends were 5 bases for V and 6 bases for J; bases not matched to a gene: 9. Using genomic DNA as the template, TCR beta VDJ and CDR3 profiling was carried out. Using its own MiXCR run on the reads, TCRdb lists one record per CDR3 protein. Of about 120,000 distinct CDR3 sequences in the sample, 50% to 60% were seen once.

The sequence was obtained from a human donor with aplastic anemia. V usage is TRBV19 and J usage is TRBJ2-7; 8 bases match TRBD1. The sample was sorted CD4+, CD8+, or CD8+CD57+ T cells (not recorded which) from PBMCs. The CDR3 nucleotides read TGTGCCAGTAGTCCAAGGACAGGGACGGGCGAGCAGTACTTC. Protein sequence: CASSPRTGTGEQYF.